Included here is one T cell receptor beta chain sequence, with context. Its antigen is undetermined. This entry is derived from a study of OX40 agonist ivuxolimab in advanced cancers. About the study: Patients were around 83% male with ages roughly 23 to 85, mean about 54. A history of anti-PD-1, anti-PD-L1 or anti-CTLA-4 therapy was acceptable, and approximately 41% had some.

Between the trimmed V and J ends, which lost 5 bases and 1 base, there was a span of 21 bases. Germline assignment: CDR1 SEHNR and CDR2 FQNEAQ (reference sequence). CDR3 length: 17 residues. Study-level findings and limits: The authors did not determine the antigen specificity of the expanded peripheral T cells.

TCRdb keeps only in-frame clones here, not all; method: immunoSEQ multiplex PCR. The sample lists 50,000 to 70,000 clones, roughly 89% occurring once. If patients had autoimmune disease history or systemic immunosuppression, they were excluded. The TCR originated in an adult with an advanced solid tumor such as melanoma, head and neck, liver or kidney cancer. The rearrangement uses TRBV7-9 and TRBJ2-7; D possibly matches TRBD1 or TRBD2 (6 bases each). This material consisted of CD4+ or CD8+ T cells sorted from blood, taken in a trial of the OX40 agonist ivuxolimab. The CDR3 region has the DNA TGTGCCAGCAGCCAGGGGCGTGGGACTGCGGGATCCTACGAGCAGTACTTC. Translation gives CASSQGRGTAGSYEQYF.